A single T cell receptor (beta chain) is shown here with its context. This record belongs to a study of cytomegalovirus exposure and HLA in healthy donors. PCR used 60 Vbeta primers and 13 Jbeta primers. Clones were sequenced by immunoSEQ multiplex PCR, and TCRdb holds only the in-frame ones, with some missing. The table has approximately 170,000 clones, about 85% seen once. Looked up from germline, CDR1 is MNHEY and CDR2 is SVGAGI. CDR3 length: 15 amino acids. V trimming: 7 bases; J trimming: 5 bases; junction bases outside the gene matches: 12. The sequence came from a boy younger than 10 in good health and CMV-seronegative. The sequenced sample was PBMCs. The chain carries TRBV6-5 and TRBJ2-5; 8 bases match TRBD2. In DNA, the CDR3 is TGTGCCAGCACCCACGGGAGGGAGGGACTGGAGACCCAGTACTTC. This sequence encodes CASTHGREGLETQYF.